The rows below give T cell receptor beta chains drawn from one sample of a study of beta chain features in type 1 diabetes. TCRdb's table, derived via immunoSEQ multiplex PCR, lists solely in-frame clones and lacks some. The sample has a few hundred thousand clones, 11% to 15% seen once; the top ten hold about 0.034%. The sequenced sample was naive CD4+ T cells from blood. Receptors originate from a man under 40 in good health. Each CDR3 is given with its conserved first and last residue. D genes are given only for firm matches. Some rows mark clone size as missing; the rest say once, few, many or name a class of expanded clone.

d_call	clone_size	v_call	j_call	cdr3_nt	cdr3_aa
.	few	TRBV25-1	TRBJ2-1	TGTGCCAGCAGTGTCTTCTCCTCAGGGTACAATGAGCAGTTCTTC	CASSVFSSGYNEQFF
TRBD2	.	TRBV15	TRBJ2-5	TGTGCCACCAGCAGCTCTAGCGGGAACGGGGAGACCCAGTACTTC	CATSSSSGNGETQYF
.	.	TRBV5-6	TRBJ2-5	TGTGCCAGCAGCACCGGGGCCCAGGAGACCCAGTACTTC	CASSTGAQETQYF
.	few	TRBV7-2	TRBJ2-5	TGTGCCAGCAGCTTAAAGGGCAGTGAGACCCAGTACTTC	CASSLKGSETQYF
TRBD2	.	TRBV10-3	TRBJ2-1	TGTGCCATCAGTGAGAAAGCGGGGTGGTCCTACAATGAGCAGTTCTTC	CAISEKAGWSYNEQFF
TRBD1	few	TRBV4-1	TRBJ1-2	TGCGCCAGCAGCCAAGGAGTGGGACAGCCCTACTATGGCTACACCTTC	CASSQGVGQPYYGYTF
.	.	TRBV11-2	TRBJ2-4	TGTGCCAGCAGCCCAGACCTACTAGCCAAAAACATTCAGTACTTC	CASSPDLLAKNIQYF
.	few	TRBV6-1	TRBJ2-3	TGTGCCAGCAGTGAAGTCCCCCCGGGGGTAACAGATACGCAGTATTTT	CASSEVPPGVTDTQYF
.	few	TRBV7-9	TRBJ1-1	TGTGCCAGCAGCCGGATGGTCCTGAACACTGAAGCTTTCTTT	CASSRMVLNTEAFF
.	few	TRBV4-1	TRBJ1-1	TGCGCCAGCAGCCAAGGCGCCATGAACACTGAAGCTTTCTTT	CASSQGAMNTEAFF
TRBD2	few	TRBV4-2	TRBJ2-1	TGTGCCAGCAGCCTTCGAAGTCTAGCGGGAACCAATGAGCAGTTCTTC	CASSLRSLAGTNEQFF
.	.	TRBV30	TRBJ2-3	TGTGCCTGGAGTGTACGCTCTGGCGGGACCAGCACAGATACGCAGTATTTT	CAWSVRSGGTSTDTQYF
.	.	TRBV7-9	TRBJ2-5	TGTGCCAGCAGCTTAGAGCTAGGGGTTTGGGAGACCCAGTACTTC	CASSLELGVWETQYF
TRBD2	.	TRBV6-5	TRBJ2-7	TGTGCCAGCAGCTCCGGGACTAGCGGGTCCTACGAGCAGTACTTC	CASSSGTSGSYEQYF
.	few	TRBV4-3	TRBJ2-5	TGCGCCAGCAGCCAAGCCATGGGGGAGACCCAGTACTTC	CASSQAMGETQYF
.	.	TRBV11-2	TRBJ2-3	TGTGCCAGCAGCCCTTTGTCCCGTACAGATACGCAGTATTTT	CASSPLSRTDTQYF
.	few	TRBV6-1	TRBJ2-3	TGTGCCAGCAGAAACAGGGGAGGGACAGATACGCAGTATTTT	CASRNRGGTDTQYF
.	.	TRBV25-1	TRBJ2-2	TGTGCCAGCAGTGCCGGCCGGGAGCTGTTTTTT	CASSAGRELFF
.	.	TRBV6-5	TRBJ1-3	TGTGCCAGCAGCCCAGGACAGTTAGGAAACACCATATATTTT	CASSPGQLGNTIYF
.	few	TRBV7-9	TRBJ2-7	TGTGCCAGCAGCCCCGGACGACTCCTCTACGAGCAGTACTTC	CASSPGRLLYEQYF
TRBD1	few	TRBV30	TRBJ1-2	TGTGCCTGGAGGCGACAGGGGGTAGACTATGGCTACACCTTC	CAWRRQGVDYGYTF
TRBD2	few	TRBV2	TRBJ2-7	TGTGCCAGCAGTGAAGTTGGGACTAGTAGGAACGAGCAGTACTTC	CASSEVGTSRNEQYF
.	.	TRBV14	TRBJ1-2	TGTGCCAGCAGCCCACTTACGGCAGGACTTTATGGCTACACCTTC	CASSPLTAGLYGYTF
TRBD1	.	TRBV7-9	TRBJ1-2	TGTGCCAGCAGCTCCCTCACAGGGGGCATTCAATATGGCTACACCTTC	CASSSLTGGIQYGYTF
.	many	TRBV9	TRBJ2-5	TGTGCCAGCAGCGTAGCGGTGGGCGAGACCCAGTACTTC	CASSVAVGETQYF
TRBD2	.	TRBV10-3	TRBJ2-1	TGTGCCACCGTAGGGGGACTAGGGATCGACAATGAGCAGTTCTTC	CATVGGLGIDNEQFF
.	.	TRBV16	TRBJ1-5	TGTGCCAGCAGCCAATCCAGTCCCAATAATCAGCCCCAGCATTTT	CASSQSSPNNQPQHF
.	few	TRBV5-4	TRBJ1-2	TGTGCCAGCAGCCCCGCAAGGTTACCTAACTATGGCTACACCTTC	CASSPARLPNYGYTF
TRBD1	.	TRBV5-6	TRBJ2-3	TGTGCCAGCAGTTTTTGGGGACAGGTGTCAGATACGCAGTATTTT	CASSFWGQVSDTQYF
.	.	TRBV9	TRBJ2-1	TGTGCCAGCAGCACCCATCCGGGGAATGAGCAGTTCTTC	CASSTHPGNEQFF
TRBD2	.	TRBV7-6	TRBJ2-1	TGTGCCAGCAGCCGAAGCGGGAGCTCCTACAATGAGCAGTTCTTC	CASSRSGSSYNEQFF
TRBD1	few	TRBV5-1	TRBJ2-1	TGCGCCAGCAGCGATGACAGGGGGCTTTACAATGAGCAGTTCTTC	CASSDDRGLYNEQFF
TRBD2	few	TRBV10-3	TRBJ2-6	TGTGCCATCAGTGATGGGGTAGCGGGAGGCGGTGGGGCCAACGTCCTGACTTTC	CAISDGVAGGGGANVLTF
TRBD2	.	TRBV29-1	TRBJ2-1	TGCAGCGTTGAAGGAGCGGGGGTCACGGATGAGCAGTTCTTC	CSVEGAGVTDEQFF
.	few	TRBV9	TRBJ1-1	TGTGCCAGCAGCCCCCTCGGGGTTGTCACTGAAGCTTTCTTT	CASSPLGVVTEAFF
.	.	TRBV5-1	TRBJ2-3	TGCGCCAGCAACGGGGACTTCACAGATACGCAGTATTTT	CASNGDFTDTQYF
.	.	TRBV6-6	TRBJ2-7	TGTGCCAGCAGTCTGAGGGGGGAAATCTACGAGCAGTACTTC	CASSLRGEIYEQYF
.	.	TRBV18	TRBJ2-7	TGTGCCAGCTCACCAGCGGCCTACGAGCAGTACTTC	CASSPAAYEQYF
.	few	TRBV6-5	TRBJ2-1	TGTGCCAGCAGTTACACCGGGACTCAGCAGTTCTTC	CASSYTGTQQFF
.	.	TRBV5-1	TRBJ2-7	TGCGCCAGCAGCTTAAGTAGAGGCGAGCAGTACTTC	CASSLSRGEQYF
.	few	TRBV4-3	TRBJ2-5	TGCGCCAGCAGCCAAGACCTCGGAGGAGAGACCCAGTACTTC	CASSQDLGGETQYF
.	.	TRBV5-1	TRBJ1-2	TGCGCCAGCAGCCCGAGCGGCGTCTATGGCTACACCTTC	CASSPSGVYGYTF
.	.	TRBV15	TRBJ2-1	TGTGCCACCAGCAGAGACTGGGGGGGCGACAAGGTGTGGAATGAGCAGTTCTTC	CATSRDWGGDKVWNEQFF
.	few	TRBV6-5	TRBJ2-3	TGTGCCAGCAGTTACTCTCGTGGCGATACGCAGTATTTT	CASSYSRGDTQYF
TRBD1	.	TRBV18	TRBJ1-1	TGTGCCAGCTCAAGGACAGGGAACACTGAAGCTTTCTTT	CASSRTGNTEAFF
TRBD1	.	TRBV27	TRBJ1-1	TGTGCCAGCAGTTTGAACAGGGGTGAAGCTTTCTTT	CASSLNRGEAFF
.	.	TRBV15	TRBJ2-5	TGTGCCACCAGCAGAGATAGAGGGATGGGAGAGACCCAGTACTTC	CATSRDRGMGETQYF
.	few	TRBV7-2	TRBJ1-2	TGTGCCAGCAGCTTAGGGCAGGGGATCTATGGCTACACCTTC	CASSLGQGIYGYTF